A single sample is the source of the 18 T cell receptor beta chains below, sequenced in a study of long-term antiretroviral therapy in people with HIV. The assay, immunoSEQ v3.0, was run at survey level. TCRdb's table, derived via immunoSEQ multiplex PCR, lists solely in-frame clones and lacks some. Here the sample spans some 28,000 clones, 85% to 95% being singletons. Sequencing was performed on unsorted PBMCs, taken 6.2 years after starting antiretroviral therapy. Every receptor here comes from a man between 40 and 49 years old with HIV.

The V gene is TRBV5-4, the J gene TRBJ2-7; D is unclear. The V and J ends lost 3 bases and 0 bases respectively, with 4 bases between them. Germline CDR1 reads SGHNT; CDR2 reads YYREEE (reference sequence). The length of the CDR3 is 12 residues. The CDR3 nucleotides read TGTGCCAGCAGCTCTACCTCCTACGAGCAGTACTTC. Amino acid sequence: CASSSTSYEQYF.

A single count supports this clone. The V call is TRBV6-1, the J call TRBJ2-1; D might be TRBD2 (6 bases). Per germline, CDR1 MNHNS and CDR2 SASEGT. V lost 3 bases, J lost 14 bases, and 20 bases lay in between. The CDR3 sequence is 14 residues long. In nucleotides, the CDR3 is TGTGCCAGCAGTGACCTAGCTTTTTCGGGAGAAAAGTTCTTC. Its translation: CASSDLAFSGEKFF.

The chain employs TRBV28 and TRBJ2-7, with D unresolved. Trimming took 11 bases from V and 3 from J, leaving 14 bases between them. CDR1 is MDHEN, CDR2 SYDVKM, per germline. CDR3 size: 12 residues. This CDR3 reads CALGRTNYEQYF. The DNA of the CDR3 is TGTGCCCTAGGCCGGACGAACTACGAGCAGTACTTC. Based on the CDR3 plus reference TRBV28 and TRBJ2-7, the full variable domain is DVKVTQSSRYLVKRTGEKVFLECVQDMDHENMFWYRQDPGLGLRLIYFSYDVKMKEKGDIPEGYSVSREKKERFSLILESASTNQTSMYLCALGRTNYEQYFGPGTRLTVT.

This chain uses TRBV25-1 with TRBJ2-7; TRBD1 matches 7 bases. Germline-derived CDR1 and CDR2 are MGHDK and SYGVNS. The CDR3 runs 17 residues. V shed 4 bases and J 3 bases; nucleotides not matched to a gene: 15. The CDR3 here is CASSGMGQTGSSYEQYF. The CDR3 DNA follows: TGTGCCAGCAGTGGGATGGGGCAGACAGGGTCTAGCTACGAGCAGTACTTC.

J is TRBJ1-1 and V is TRBV15, with D hard to call. CDR3 length equals 14 residues. Trimming removed 0 bases from V and 1 base from J, with 6 bases in between. Germline V lookup: CDR1 LNHNV, CDR2 YYDKDF (reference sequence). CDR3 coding DNA: TGTGCCACCAGCAGAGATCTGGGGAACACTGAAGCTTTCTTT. Translated, it gives CATSRDLGNTEAFF.

The chain carries TRBV20-1 and TRBJ2-3; D is unresolved. Germline V CDR1 and CDR2: DFQATT, SNEGSKA (reference sequence). This CDR3 has 11 amino acids. V was cut by 1 base and J by 5 bases, with 4 bases left in between. The CDR3 spells CSARGLDTQYF. In DNA, the CDR3 is TGCAGTGCTAGAGGTTTAGATACGCAGTATTTT.

This rearrangement joins TRBV7-3 to TRBJ2-5; 12 nucleotides line up with TRBD2. Germline V gene data show CDR1 as SGHTA and CDR2 as FQGTGA. The CDR3 consists of 17 residues. Trimming removed 5 bases from V and 5 bases from J; junction bases left unmatched: 12. The CDR3 DNA follows: TGTGCCAGCAGCAAAAGGGGTCGGCTAGCGGGGGGGGAGACCCAGTACTTC. It translates to CASSKRGRLAGGETQYF.

This rearrangement joins TRBV19 to TRBJ1-5; possibly TRBD1 for D (5 bases). Per the germline V gene, CDR1 is LNHDA and CDR2 is SQIVND (reference sequence). This CDR3 contains 14 residues. The V end was cut by 10 bases, the J end by 3 bases, with 16 bases between. The CDR3 sequence: CATTDWGLNQPQHF. The CDR3 region has the DNA TGTGCCACTACGGACTGGGGACTCAATCAGCCCCAGCATTTT. The whole variable domain, remainder taken from reference TRBV19 and TRBJ1-5, is DGGITQSPKYLFRKEGQNVTLSCEQNLNHDAMYWYRQDPGQGLRLIYYSQIVNDFQKGDIAEGYSVSREKKESFPLTVTSAQKNPTAFYLCATTDWGLNQPQHFGDGTRLSIL.

The gene calls are TRBV4-2 and TRBJ1-2; D might be TRBD1 (5 bases). CDR3 length: 13 residues. Per the germline V gene, CDR1 is LGHNA and CDR2 is YNFKEQ. The V and J ends lost 0 bases and 8 bases respectively, with 10 bases between them. CDR3 sequence: CASSQDWDGGYTF. The CDR3 DNA reads as TGTGCCAGCAGCCAAGATTGGGACGGAGGCTACACCTTC.

In this sample, this clone turned up once. The chain links TRBV7-2 to TRBJ2-2; 7 nucleotides match TRBD2. The germline gives CDR1 SGHTA, CDR2 FQGNSA. This CDR3 is built from 15 residues. Losses at the gene ends were 5 bases for V and 6 bases for J; bases not matched to a gene: 9. CDR3 in amino acids: CASSQTPAGAGELFF. DNA for the CDR3: TGTGCCAGCAGCCAGACGCCGGCGGGAGCCGGGGAGCTGTTTTTT.

The rearrangement links TRBV12-5 to TRBJ1-5, with TRBD1 identical over 8 bases. V lost 5 bases, J lost 5 bases, and 2 bases stayed unmatched. Germline V gene sequence: CDR1 LGHNT, CDR2 FRNRAP. CDR3 size: 13 residues. As DNA, the CDR3 is TGTGCTAGTGGTCTACAGGGGGATCAGCCCCAGCATTTT. This translates into CASGLQGDQPQHF.

This clone was counted between two and nine times. The rearrangement uses TRBV15 and TRBJ2-1; 8 bases align to TRBD2. Trimming at V came to 0 bases and at J to 5 bases, leaving 3 bases not matched to a gene. CDR1 and CDR2 (germline): LNHNV, YYDKDF (reference sequence). This CDR3 comprises 15 residues. This CDR3 is CATSRDPAGDNEQFF. DNA for the CDR3: TGTGCCACCAGCAGAGATCCAGCGGGGGACAATGAGCAGTTCTTC.

This chain's CDR3 is CASSAQTGTGMIYNEQFF. As DNA, the CDR3 is TGTGCCAGCAGCGCACAAACCGGGACAGGGATGATCTACAATGAGCAGTTCTTC. The chain joins TRBV7-6 to TRBJ2-1, with TRBD1 identical over 9 bases. Per germline, CDR1 SGHVS and CDR2 FNYEAQ. J gave up 3 bases and V 5 bases, and 14 bases lay outside the gene matches. The CDR3 has 18 amino acids.

This clone was observed once. The genes are TRBV28 and TRBJ2-7, with 10 nucleotides matching TRBD2. Trimming cost V 5 bases and J 6 bases; bases outside gene matches: 10. Per the germline V gene, CDR1 is MDHEN and CDR2 is SYDVKM. CDR3 length: 15 residues. CDR3 amino acids: CASSTIAGGRIEQYF. Written as DNA, the CDR3 is TGTGCCAGCAGTACGATAGCGGGAGGAAGAATCGAGCAGTACTTC.

The gene calls are TRBV5-1 and TRBJ1-1; D uncertain. Germline CDR1 SGHRS, CDR2 YFSETQ. CDR3 size: 14 residues. The V and J ends lost 0 bases and 0 bases respectively, with 6 bases between them. CDR3 residues: CASSLASMNTEAFF. The DNA for the CDR3 is TGCGCCAGCAGCTTGGCCTCTATGAACACTGAAGCTTTCTTT.

V usage is TRBV29-1 and J usage is TRBJ2-7; D possibly corresponds to TRBD1 (6 bases). Germline V gene lookup returns CDR1 SQVTM and CDR2 ANQGSEA. V lost 5 bases, J lost 0 bases, and 8 bases lay in between. This CDR3 spans 12 amino acids. CDR3 in DNA: TGCAGCGTTAGGACAGTCTCCTACGAGCAGTACTTC. It specifies CSVRTVSYEQYF.

The chain links TRBV5-4 to TRBJ2-7; a weak D match, TRBD2 (6 bases). This CDR3 is 18 amino acids long. V was shortened by 3 bases and J by 3 bases, with 25 bases between the two germline ends. Germline CDR1 is SGHNT and CDR2 is YYREEE (reference sequence). This chain's CDR3 is CASSSAGGTPRGDYEQYF. Here the CDR3 DNA reads TGTGCCAGCAGCTCGGCCGGCGGGACTCCCCGCGGGGACTACGAGCAGTACTTC.

The rearrangement uses TRBV29-1 and TRBJ1-4; 7 bases align to TRBD1. Germline V gene data show CDR1 as SQVTM and CDR2 as ANQGSEA. The J segment lost 7 bases and the V segment lost 1 base, leaving 9 bases of the junction unmatched. The CDR3 has 15 residues. The CDR3 bases are TGCAGCGTTGAAGGGCCGACAGGGACCGGTGAAAAACTGTTTTTT. This codes for CSVEGPTGTGEKLFF.